The next 9 T cell receptor beta chains were all read from a single sample in a study. TCRdb re-called the 5' RACE reads with MiXCR, one entry per CDR3 protein. The data contain nearly 40,000 distinct CDR3 sequences, 18% of them seen just once; the ten biggest clones take up around 2.8%. Sequencing was carried out using naive CD4+ T cells sorted from a lymph node. This sample's subset: naive CD4+ T cells, CD4+CD45RA+CD25-. The source is a female donor with breast cancer.

The V and J genes are TRBV10-3 and TRBJ1-1, with no clear D. CDR3 length equals 13 residues. From germline, CDR1 is ENHRY and CDR2 SYGVKD. The ends were cut back, 8 bases at V and 1 base at J, with 11 bases in the middle. The chain's CDR3 is CAIGSDRNTEAFF. For the CDR3, the DNA is TGTGCCATCGGGAGTGATCGGAACACTGAAGCTTTCTTT.

This clonotype was picked up a small number of times. This chain uses TRBV12-3 or TRBV12-4 with TRBJ2-7; 7 nucleotides match TRBD1. The CDR3 has 15 amino acids. After removal of 6 bases from V and 6 bases from J, the junction contained 14 bases not matched to a gene. In DNA, the CDR3 is TGTGCCAGCAGCCCGGTACAGGGGTCCAACGGCGAGCAGTACTTC. Its protein is CASSPVQGSNGEQYF.

This clonotype was detected ten times or more. The V and J genes are TRBV9 and TRBJ2-1; perhaps TRBD2 as D (5 bases). Trimming left V 2 bases short and J 2 bases short, with 11 bases between. CDR3 length: 15 amino acids. The germline V gene has CDR1 SGDLS and CDR2 YYNGEE. CDR3 sequence (DNA): TGTGCCAGCAGCGTTGGACTGGGCGCCTACAATGAGCAGTTCTTC. Translated, it gives CASSVGLGAYNEQFF.

The rearrangement joins TRBV4-3 to TRBJ1-2; D not certain. In germline, CDR1 is LGHNA, CDR2 YSLEER. The CDR3 covers 14 residues. V was pared by 0 bases and J by 12 bases, with 17 bases between. The CDR3 is CASSQESETGSNTF. CDR3 bases: TGCGCCAGCAGCCAAGAATCGGAAACTGGGAGCAACACCTTC.

There are many counts of this clonotype. The chain carries TRBV29-1 and TRBJ2-5; D uncertain. The CDR3 loop spans 13 amino acids. The germline CDR1 and CDR2 sequences are SQVTM and ANQGSEA. V was pared by 3 bases and J by 5 bases, with 13 bases between. The CDR3 protein is CSVDRGGRETQYF. CDR3 nucleotide sequence: TGCAGCGTTGACCGCGGTGGCCGGGAGACCCAGTACTTC.

V and J are TRBV5-1 and TRBJ1-1; tentatively, D is TRBD1 (5 bases). CDR3 size: 16 residues. V shed 3 bases and J shed 4 bases, with 19 bases lying between them. Germline V gene data show CDR1 as SGHRS and CDR2 as YFSETQ. The CDR3, as DNA: TGCGCCAGCAGCTCCCACAGTTCGGGGGAGAGCACTGAAGCTTTCTTT. Protein: CASSSHSSGESTEAFF.

This clonotype was seen many times. The chain recombines TRBV7-2 with TRBJ1-1; D might be TRBD1 (5 bases). The CDR3 sequence is 13 residues long. V was clipped by 3 bases and J by 6 bases, with 11 bases between them. CDR1 and CDR2 from the germline V gene are SGHTA and FQGNSA. DNA of the CDR3: TGTGCCAGCAGCTTCCGGGGCGGCGCTGAAGCTTTCTTT. Protein sequence: CASSFRGGAEAFF.

This clonotype occurred a few times. CDR3 sequence: CASSLGTGTSTDTQYF. Written as DNA, the CDR3 is TGCGCCAGCAGCTTGGGTACGGGGACGAGCACAGATACGCAGTATTTT. The rearrangement uses TRBV5-1 and TRBJ2-3; D is tentatively TRBD1 or TRBD2 (5 bases each). Germline V gene sequence: CDR1 SGHRS, CDR2 YFSETQ. The CDR3 length is 16 residues. The V and J ends lost 0 bases and 0 bases respectively, with 11 bases between them.

The chain's CDR3 is CASSQVKGLAGNSYEQYF. In DNA form, the CDR3 reads TGCGCCAGCAGCCAAGTAAAGGGGCTAGCGGGTAACTCCTACGAGCAGTACTTC. The J gene is TRBJ2-7, the V gene TRBV4-1; 8 bases map to TRBD2. This CDR3 spans 18 amino acids. Germline-derived CDR1 and CDR2 are MGHRA and YSYEKL. J gave up 0 bases and V 1 base, and 11 bases lay outside the gene matches.